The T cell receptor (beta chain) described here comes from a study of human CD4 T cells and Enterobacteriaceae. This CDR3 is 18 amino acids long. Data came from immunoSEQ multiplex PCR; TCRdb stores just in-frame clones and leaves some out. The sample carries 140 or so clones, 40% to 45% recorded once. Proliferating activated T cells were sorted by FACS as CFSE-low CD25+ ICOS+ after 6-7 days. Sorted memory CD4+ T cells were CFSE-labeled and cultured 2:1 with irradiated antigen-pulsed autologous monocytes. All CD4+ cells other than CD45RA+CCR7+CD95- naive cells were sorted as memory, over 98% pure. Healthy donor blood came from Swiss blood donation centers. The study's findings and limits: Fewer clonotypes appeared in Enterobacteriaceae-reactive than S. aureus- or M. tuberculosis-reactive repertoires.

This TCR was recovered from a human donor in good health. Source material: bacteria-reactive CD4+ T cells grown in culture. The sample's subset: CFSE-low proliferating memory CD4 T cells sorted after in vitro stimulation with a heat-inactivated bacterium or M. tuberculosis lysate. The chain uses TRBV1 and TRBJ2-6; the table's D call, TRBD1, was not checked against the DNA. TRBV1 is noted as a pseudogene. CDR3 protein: CTSRRNSCAQSRANVLTF. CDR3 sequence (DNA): TGCACCAGCAGACGAAACAGTTGTGCACAAAGTCGGGCCAACGTCCTGACTTTC.